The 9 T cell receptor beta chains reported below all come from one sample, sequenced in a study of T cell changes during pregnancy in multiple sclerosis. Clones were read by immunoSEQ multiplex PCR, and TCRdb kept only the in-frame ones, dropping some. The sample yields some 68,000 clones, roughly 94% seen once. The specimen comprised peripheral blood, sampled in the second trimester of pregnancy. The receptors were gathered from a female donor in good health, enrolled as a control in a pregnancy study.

The CDR3 loop is CASSVGGDHNEQFF. The CDR3 nucleotides read TGTGCCAGCAGCGTCGGGGGGGACCACAATGAGCAGTTCTTC. The gene calls are TRBV7-3 and TRBJ2-1; 8 bases map to TRBD2. The J segment lost 5 bases and the V segment lost 5 bases, leaving 5 bases of the junction unmatched. CDR3 size: 14 residues. Germline lookup yields CDR1 SGHTA and CDR2 FQGTGA.

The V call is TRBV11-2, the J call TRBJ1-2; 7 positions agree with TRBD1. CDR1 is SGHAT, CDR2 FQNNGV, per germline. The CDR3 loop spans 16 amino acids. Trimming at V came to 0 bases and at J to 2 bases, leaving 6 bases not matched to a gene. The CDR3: CASSLESRGLNYGYTF. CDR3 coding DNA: TGTGCCAGCAGCTTAGAGTCGAGGGGGCTGAACTATGGCTACACCTTC.

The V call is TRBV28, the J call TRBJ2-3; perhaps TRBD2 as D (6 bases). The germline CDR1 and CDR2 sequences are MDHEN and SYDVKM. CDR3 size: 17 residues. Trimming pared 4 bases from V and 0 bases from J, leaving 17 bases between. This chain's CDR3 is CASSSPGAGSSTDTQYF. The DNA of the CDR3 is TGTGCCAGCAGTTCCCCAGGAGCGGGCTCGAGCACAGATACGCAGTATTTT.

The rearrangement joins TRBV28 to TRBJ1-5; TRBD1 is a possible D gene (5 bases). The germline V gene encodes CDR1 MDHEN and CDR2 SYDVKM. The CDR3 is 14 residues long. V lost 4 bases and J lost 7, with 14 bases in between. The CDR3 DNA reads TGTGCCAGCAGTTATTTGGGGGGGAGACAGCCCCAGCATTTT. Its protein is CASSYLGGRQPQHF.

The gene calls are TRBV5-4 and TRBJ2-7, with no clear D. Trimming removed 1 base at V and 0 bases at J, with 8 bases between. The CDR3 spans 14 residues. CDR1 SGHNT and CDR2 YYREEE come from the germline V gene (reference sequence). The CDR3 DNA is TGTGCCAGCAGCTTGACGGGTCCCTCCTACGAGCAGTACTTC. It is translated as CASSLTGPSYEQYF.

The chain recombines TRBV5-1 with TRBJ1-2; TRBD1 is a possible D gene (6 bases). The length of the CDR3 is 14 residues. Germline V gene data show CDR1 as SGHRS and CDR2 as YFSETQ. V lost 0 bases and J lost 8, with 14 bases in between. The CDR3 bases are TGCGCCAGCAGCTTGGCCCAGGGGCGCCGAGGCTACACCTTC. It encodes CASSLAQGRRGYTF.

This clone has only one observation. The CDR3 region has the DNA TGCGCCAGCAGCTCTTTAACAGGGAACGAGCAGTACTTC. Translating gives CASSSLTGNEQYF. The chain uses TRBV5-1 and TRBJ2-7; maybe TRBD1 (6 bases). V lost 3 bases and J 5 bases, leaving 12 bases between the germline ends. This CDR3 region has 13 residues. The germline CDR1 and CDR2 sequences are SGHRS and YFSETQ.

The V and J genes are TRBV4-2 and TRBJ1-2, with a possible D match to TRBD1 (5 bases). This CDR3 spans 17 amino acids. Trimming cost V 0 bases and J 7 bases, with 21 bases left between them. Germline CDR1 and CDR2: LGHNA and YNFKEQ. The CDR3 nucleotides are TGTGCCAGCAGCCAAGAGGCCCTGGGGGGGAGTCTGGTTGGCTACACCTTC. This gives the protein CASSQEALGGSLVGYTF.

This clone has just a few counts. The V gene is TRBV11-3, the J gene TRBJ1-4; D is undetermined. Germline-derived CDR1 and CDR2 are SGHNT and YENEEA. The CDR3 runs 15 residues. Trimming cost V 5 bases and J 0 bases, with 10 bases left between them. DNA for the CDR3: TGTGCCAGCAGCCCCGGACTGGCAACTAATGAAAAACTGTTTTTT. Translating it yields CASSPGLATNEKLFF.